This passage covers 27 T cell receptor beta chains from one sample sequenced in a study of T cells in Graves' hyperthyroidism and ophthalmopathy. Amplification yielded TCR beta CDR3 regions, with RNA transcripts as the source. The TCR CDR3 was amplified in a first-round RT-PCR using the HTBI primer set. TCRdb processed the multiplex PCR reads anew with MiXCR; each CDR3 protein has one entry. This table holds about 300,000 distinct CDR3 sequences, about an eighth found once. Sequenced sample: blood. These receptors originate from a woman in her 30s with Graves' hyperthyroidism that later progressed to Graves' ophthalmopathy.

There are many counts of this clonotype. The CDR3 coding sequence is TGTGCCTGGAAAACAGGGACTCTAGAAGCTTTCTTT. It translates to CAWKTGTLEAFF. The gene calls are TRBV30 and TRBJ1-1, with D possibly being TRBD1 (6 bases). Germline loops: CDR1 GTSNPN, CDR2 SVGIG (reference sequence). The CDR3 is 12 amino acids. V was clipped by 4 bases and J by 8 bases, with 14 bases between them. The full variable domain, in which reference TRBV30 and TRBJ1-1 provide the parts outside the CDR3, is SQTIHQWPATLVQPVGSPLSLECTVEGTSNPNLYWYRQAAGRGLQLLFYSVGIGQISSEVPQNLSASRPQDRQFILSSKKLLLSDSGFYLCAWKTGTLEAFFGQGTRLTVV.

This clonotype has ten or more counts. V usage is TRBV12-3 or TRBV12-4 and J usage is TRBJ2-1; D possibly corresponds to TRBD2 (5 bases). Trimming cost V 6 bases and J 4 bases, with 16 bases left between them. The CDR3 totals 15 residues. The DNA of the CDR3 is TGTGCCAGCAGCCGAGGGAGTATCGGTTACAATGAGCAGTTCTTC. This codes for CASSRGSIGYNEQFF.

This clonotype occurred a few times. The chain couples TRBV6-1 to TRBJ2-6; D ambiguous. Germline V gene data show CDR1 as MNHNS and CDR2 as SASEGT. V lost 3 bases and J lost 0, with 6 bases in between. The CDR3 has 15 amino acids. Here the CDR3 DNA reads TGTGCCAGCAGTGATAGGAGCTCTGGGGCCAACGTCCTGACTTTC. Protein: CASSDRSSGANVLTF.

The table lists this clonotype with many counts. The chain has TRBV27 and TRBJ2-7; TRBD1 aligns across 10 bases. The CDR3 contains 15 residues. Per germline, CDR1 MNHEY and CDR2 SMNVEV (reference sequence). The V segment lost 4 bases and the J segment 0 bases; nucleotides outside the gene matches: 3. As DNA, the CDR3 is TGTGCCAGCAGTTGGACAGGGGGTACCTCCTACGAGCAGTACTTC. It translates to CASSWTGGTSYEQYF.

This clonotype occurred a few times. J is TRBJ1-2 and V is TRBV4-3; D possibly corresponds to TRBD1 (5 bases). Trimming stripped 4 bases from V and 4 bases from J, with 16 bases between. There are 15 residues in the CDR3. The V gene's germline CDR1 is LGHNA and CDR2 YSLEER. CDR3 sequence (DNA): TGCGCCAGCAGCCCTACCGGGGCCGCCCGCTATGGCTACACCTTC. This encodes CASSPTGAARYGYTF.

This clonotype has a count of ten or more. The rearrangement uses TRBV29-1 and TRBJ2-5; TRBD2 aligns across 10 bases. Germline V gene data show CDR1 as SQVTM and CDR2 as ANQGSEA. Trimming at V came to 4 bases and at J to 4 bases, leaving 0 bases not matched to a gene. The CDR3 totals 12 residues. The CDR3 DNA follows: TGCAGCGTTGTAGCGGGAGGAGAGACCCAGTACTTC. Protein product: CSVVAGGETQYF.

This clonotype was seen a handful of times. The J gene is TRBJ2-3, the V gene TRBV5-4; TRBD2 agrees at 8 bases. After removal of 4 bases from V and 1 base from J, the junction contained 8 bases not matched to a gene. Germline CDR1 reads SGHNT; CDR2 reads YYREEE (reference sequence). The CDR3 covers 16 residues. The DNA for the CDR3 is TGTGCCAGCAGCCCTCGGGGAGCGGGAGGCACAGATACGCAGTATTTT. Protein sequence: CASSPRGAGGTDTQYF.

This chain uses TRBV9 with TRBJ1-6; 12 bases are shared with TRBD1. Trimming removed 2 bases from V and 7 bases from J; junction bases left unmatched: 1. The CDR3 runs 15 residues. Germline CDR1 and CDR2: SGDLS and YYNGEE. CDR3 loop: CASSVGTGGNSPLHF. CDR3 bases: TGTGCCAGCAGCGTTGGGACAGGGGGCAATTCACCCCTCCACTTT.

In its sample, this clonotype was seen many times. V usage is TRBV5-1 and J usage is TRBJ2-1; D might be TRBD1 (5 bases). Trimming left V 0 bases short and J 5 bases short, with 12 bases between. Germline values: CDR1 SGHRS, CDR2 YFSETQ. The CDR3 length is 15 residues. The CDR3 DNA sequence: TGCGCCAGCAGCTTGGGACAGCTAGATAACAATGAGCAGTTCTTC. Translating it yields CASSLGQLDNNEQFF.

This clonotype was seen at least ten times. The chain recombines TRBV18 with TRBJ1-1, with no clear D. Germline V gene sequence: CDR1 KGHSH, CDR2 LQKENI. The CDR3 loop spans 13 amino acids. V lost 3 bases and J lost 4, with 9 bases in between. CDR3 DNA sequence: TGTGCCAGCTCACCCGGACTGACCACTGAAGCTTTCTTT. The encoded protein is CASSPGLTTEAFF.

The chain couples TRBV19 to TRBJ1-1; tentative D call: TRBD1 (5 bases). Trimming removed 7 bases from V and 8 bases from J, with 20 bases in between. Per germline, CDR1 LNHDA and CDR2 SQIVND (reference sequence). This CDR3 is 14 amino acids long. CDR3 loop: CASIADPNRGEAFF. In DNA form, the CDR3 reads TGTGCCAGTATCGCGGACCCCAATCGGGGGGAAGCTTTCTTT.

This clonotype was seen repeatedly, ten times or more. The V gene is TRBV5-1, the J gene TRBJ1-2; 9 bases align to TRBD1. The CDR3 is made up of 15 amino acids. Looked up from germline, CDR1 is SGHRS and CDR2 is YFSETQ. The trim removed 2 bases at V and 9 bases at J, leaving 11 bases unmatched. CDR3 amino acids: CASSLEQGALVSYTF. CDR3 bases: TGCGCCAGCAGCTTAGAACAGGGGGCTCTTGTTAGCTACACCTTC.

This clonotype has at least ten counts. The chain recombines TRBV6-2 or TRBV6-3 with TRBJ1-2, with D possibly being TRBD1 (5 bases). Trimming shortened V by 4 bases and J by 8 bases, and 11 bases separated the two germline ends. This CDR3 spans 12 amino acids. The V gene's germline CDR1 is MNHEY and CDR2 SVGEGT. The CDR3 region has the DNA TGTGCCAGCAGTTTACCCCAGGGAGGCTACACCTTC. As protein: CASSLPQGGYTF.

This clonotype was counted only a few times. The chain links TRBV5-1 to TRBJ2-1; 11 nucleotides line up with TRBD2. Germline CDR1 is SGHRS and CDR2 is YFSETQ. CDR3 size: 14 residues. V lost 6 bases to trimming and J lost 9 bases; unmatched junction nucleotides: 8. The CDR3 spells CASTWTSGLSEQFF. In DNA form, the CDR3 reads TGCGCCAGCACGTGGACTAGCGGGTTAAGTGAGCAGTTCTTC.

This clonotype appeared many times. In nucleotides, the CDR3 is TGTGCCAGCAGCTTGGTGGGGGTCGGGAACACTGAAGCTTTCTTT. This translates into CASSLVGVGNTEAFF. The chain links TRBV5-6 to TRBJ1-1; maybe TRBD1 (5 bases). The germline V and J ends were trimmed by 0 bases and 1 base, with 10 bases remaining between them. The CDR3 spans 15 residues. Germline lookup yields CDR1 SGHDT and CDR2 YYEEEE. The complete variable domain, with remaining parts taken from reference TRBV5-6 and TRBJ1-1, reads DAGVTQSPTHLIKTRGQQVTLRCSPKSGHDTVSWYQQALGQGPQFIFQYYEEEERQRGNFPDRFSGHQFPNYSSELNVNALLLGDSALYLCASSLVGVGNTEAFFGQGTRLTVV.

There are many counts of this clonotype. The gene calls are TRBV12-3 or TRBV12-4 and TRBJ2-2; 7 positions match TRBD2. V dropped 7 bases and J dropped 5; count of bases not matched to a gene: 10. The CDR3 length is 15 residues. CDR3 protein: CASTQTVAGTGELFF. The CDR3, as DNA: TGTGCCAGCACCCAGACGGTAGCGGGTACCGGGGAGCTGTTTTTT.

This clonotype was counted between two and nine times. The chain joins TRBV4-1 to TRBJ1-3; no reliable D call. This CDR3 has 16 amino acids. Between the trimmed V and J ends, which lost 0 bases and 1 base, there was a span of 10 bases. Germline CDR1 is MGHRA and CDR2 is YSYEKL. CDR3 DNA sequence: TGCGCCAGCAGCCAAGATTTGGTGGCTTCTGGAAACACCATATATTTT. Protein: CASSQDLVASGNTIYF.

In nucleotides, the CDR3 is TGTGCCAGCAGTTTAATGGGGTTAGGTGGCTACACCTTC. Translating it yields CASSLMGLGGYTF. The chain carries TRBV27 and TRBJ1-2; D gene uncertain. The CDR3 is 13 residues long. CDR1 and CDR2 from the germline V gene are MNHEY and SMNVEV (reference sequence). The ends were cut back, 2 bases at V and 7 bases at J, with 11 bases in the middle.

Worth noting for this clonotype: A much larger clonotype is one base distant, so this may be a read error. V and J are TRBV6-5 and TRBJ1-6; TRBD1 matches at 9 bases. CDR1 is MNHEY, CDR2 SVGAGI, per germline. CDR3 size: 15 residues. Here the CDR3 reads CASSYAGQGGSALHF. The CDR3 nucleotides read TGTGCCAGCAGTTACGCGGGACAGGGAGGTTCAGCCCTCCACTTT.

This clonotype has at least ten counts. The chain employs TRBV20-1 and TRBJ1-2; TRBD1 agrees at 11 bases. Germline-derived CDR1 and CDR2 are DFQATT and SNEGSKA (reference sequence). The V gene end was trimmed by 2 bases and the J gene end by 5 bases; junction bases not matched to a gene: 7. The CDR3 has 15 amino acids. The CDR3 nucleotides are TGCAGTGCTAGACCCGGGACAGGGGGGCGGTATGGCTACACCTTC. Amino acids: CSARPGTGGRYGYTF.

This clonotype was counted at least ten times. This chain connects TRBV2 to TRBJ2-5; TRBD1 or TRBD2 may be the D gene (5 bases each). The V gene's germline CDR1 is SNHLY and CDR2 FYNNEI. The CDR3 is 16 residues long. Trimming removed 8 bases at V and 2 bases at J, with 21 bases between. This chain's CDR3 is CASHIGVGGPQETQYF. DNA of the CDR3: TGTGCCAGCCATATAGGGGTTGGGGGTCCGCAAGAGACCCAGTACTTC.

The V gene is TRBV19, the J gene TRBJ1-2; D perhaps matches TRBD1 (5 bases). This CDR3 comprises 13 residues. Germline values: CDR1 LNHDA, CDR2 SQIVND (reference sequence). Deletions cut 5 bases from V and 4 bases from J, with 11 bases between. CDR3 sequence (DNA): TGTGCCAGTAGTGACCGGGGGACCTATGGCTACACCTTC. It yields the protein CASSDRGTYGYTF.

V is TRBV7-8 and J is TRBJ1-5; no clear D gene. The CDR3 consists of 15 residues. V shed 1 base and J shed 3 bases, with 10 bases lying between them. The V gene's germline CDR1 is SGHVS and CDR2 FQNEAQ. CDR3 sequence reads: CASSLVRASNQPQHF. The CDR3 DNA reads as TGTGCCAGCAGCTTAGTCAGAGCCTCCAATCAGCCCCAGCATTTT. The complete variable domain, with remaining parts taken from reference TRBV7-8 and TRBJ1-5, reads GAGVSQSPRYKVAKRGQDVALRCDPISGHVSLFWYQQALGQGPEFLTYFQNEAQLDKSGLPSDRFFAERPEGSVSTLKIQRTQQEDSAVYLCASSLVRASNQPQHFGDGTRLSIL.

This clonotype occurred a few times. The chain combines TRBV6-2 or TRBV6-3 with TRBJ2-7; D ambiguous. This CDR3 is 14 amino acids long. Germline V CDR1 and CDR2: MNHEY, SVGEGT. V was shortened by 6 bases and J by 1 base, with 13 bases between the two germline ends. As DNA, the CDR3 is TGTGCCAGCAGCCCCCCTTCCCGGTCCTACGAGCAGTACTTC. Its translation: CASSPPSRSYEQYF.

This clonotype was picked up many times. J is TRBJ2-7 and V is TRBV27; TRBD2 matches at 15 bases. This CDR3 contains 21 residues. The V and J ends lost 3 bases and 3 bases, in that order; junction bases with no gene match: 18. CDR1 is MNHEY and CDR2 is SMNVEV in the germline V gene (reference sequence). DNA of the CDR3: TGTGCCAGCAGTTTGGCAGGGTTATATGGACTAGCGGGAGGGCCGATCTACGAGCAGTACTTC. The encoded protein is CASSLAGLYGLAGGPIYEQYF.

For this clonotype: With a much larger clone just one base away, this may be a read error. The chain combines TRBV20-1 with TRBJ2-7; D may be TRBD2 (6 bases). Trimming pared 6 bases from V and 1 base from J, leaving 13 bases between. CDR1 is DFQATT and CDR2 is SNEGSKA in the germline V gene (reference sequence). This CDR3 comprises 13 residues. The CDR3 region is CSAGGRFSYEQYF. The DNA of the CDR3 is TGCAGTGCGGGGGGACGATTTTCCTACGAGCAGTACTTC.

This clonotype was seen at least ten times. CDR3 DNA: TGTGCCAGCAACCCCTCTTTAACAGTTAACTATGGCTACACCTTC. Protein: CASNPSLTVNYGYTF. This chain links TRBV28 with TRBJ1-2; D remains ambiguous. The germline CDR1 and CDR2 sequences are MDHEN and SYDVKM. Trimming shortened V by 7 bases and J by 1 base, and 16 bases separated the two germline ends. The length of the CDR3 is 15 residues.